The source of this T cell receptor beta chain is a study of control samples from healthy donors and cancer patients. The CDR3 covers 13 residues. From germline, CDR1 is MNHEY and CDR2 SMNVEV (reference sequence). V gave up 3 bases and J gave up 4 bases, with 7 bases separating them. Clones were sequenced by immunoSEQ multiplex PCR, and TCRdb holds only the in-frame ones, with some missing. The sample has about 120,000 clones; around nine tenths are singletons. Sequencing was done on a sample of blood. This TCR came from a man aged 25-40 years in good health. The V and J genes are TRBV27 and TRBJ1-5; the D is unclear. This CDR3 is CASSFRGNQPQHF. The CDR3 coding sequence is TGTGCCAGCAGTTTTCGGGGAAATCAGCCCCAGCATTTT.